Listed below are T cell receptor beta chains from one sample, sequenced in a study of beta chain features in type 1 diabetes. TCRdb keeps only in-frame clones here, not all; method: immunoSEQ multiplex PCR. The table includes more than 300,000 clones, over 9.5% detected once. The sequenced material came from naive CD4+ T cells from blood. The receptors shown here come from a man younger than 30 in good health. The CDR3 runs from the conserved cysteine through the conserved F or W. The order of the fields is CDR3 length, clone size, D gene, V gene, J gene, CDR3 DNA, CDR3 protein. The D gene is left open where the match is weak. The size field is filled for only some rows; it gives once, few, many or a size class.

16	few	TRBD2	TRBV5-1	TRBJ2-1	TGCGCCAGCAGCGTGAATAGCGGGGGCTCCTACAATGAGCAGTTCTTC	CASSVNSGGSYNEQFF
18	few	TRBD2	TRBV7-9	TRBJ2-2	TGTGCCAGCAAAGAACAGGGTCGAGGTAGCGGGAGAACCGGGGAGCTGTTTTTT	CASKEQGRGSGRTGELFF
13	-	TRBD1	TRBV30	TRBJ1-2	TGTGCCTGGAGTAGACAGGGACACTATGGCTACACCTTC	CAWSRQGHYGYTF
17	-	TRBD2	TRBV28	TRBJ2-7	TGTGCCAGCAGTTTCCGGAATGGACTAGCGGGAACCTACGAGCAGTACTTC	CASSFRNGLAGTYEQYF
12	once	-	TRBV28	TRBJ1-2	TGTGCCAGCAGTTTGGCGGGGGGTGGCTACACCTTC	CASSLAGGGYTF
11	-	-	TRBV30	TRBJ2-5	TGTGCCTGGGGAGGCCAAGAGACCCAGTACTTC	CAWGGQETQYF
17	few	TRBD2	TRBV9	TRBJ2-1	TGTGCCAGCAGCCCCCTTTTCCTAGCGGGGGGTGTTGATGAGCAGTTCTTC	CASSPLFLAGGVDEQFF
15	-	-	TRBV9	TRBJ2-1	TGTGCCAGCAGCGTAGCTAGTCGCCCCGACAATGAGCAGTTCTTC	CASSVASRPDNEQFF
16	-	-	TRBV19	TRBJ2-7	TGTGCCAGTAAACCGACCTCAGCGGGACATCCCTACGAGCAGTACTTC	CASKPTSAGHPYEQYF
13	-	-	TRBV7-9	TRBJ1-5	TGTGCCAGCAGCCGGACTGACGATCAGCCCCAGCATTTT	CASSRTDDQPQHF
14	few	-	TRBV27	TRBJ1-5	TGTGCCAGCAGTTTCTGGGGGGACAATCAGCCCCAGCATTTT	CASSFWGDNQPQHF
16	few	-	TRBV4-3	TRBJ2-7	TGCGCCAGCAGCCAAGATGATACAGGGAGTAAATACGAGCAGTACTTC	CASSQDDTGSKYEQYF
15	few	-	TRBV7-2	TRBJ2-7	TGTGCCAGCAGCTCACCGGGGGTGGCACGGTACGAGCAGTACTTC	CASSSPGVARYEQYF
13	few	TRBD1	TRBV6-5	TRBJ2-7	TGTGCCAGCAGTCGAGTACAGGGGAACGAGCAGTACTTC	CASSRVQGNEQYF
16	-	-	TRBV9	TRBJ2-1	TGTGCCAGCAGCGTAAGTGGGCGACAAGGCTACAATGAGCAGTTCTTC	CASSVSGRQGYNEQFF
14	few	TRBD2	TRBV7-6	TRBJ2-5	TGTGCCAGCAGCCCGGGGACTACTCAAGAGACCCAGTACTTC	CASSPGTTQETQYF
13	few	-	TRBV19	TRBJ1-1	TGTGCCAGTAGTATCCAGAAGAACACTGAAGCTTTCTTT	CASSIQKNTEAFF
17	-	TRBD2	TRBV5-1	TRBJ2-1	TGCGCCAGCAGCCGGACTAGCGGGGGGGCCTCGTACAATGAGCAGTTCTTC	CASSRTSGGASYNEQFF
13	-	-	TRBV7-3	TRBJ2-1	TGTGCCAGCAGCTTAACGCGTTCCGATGAGCAGTTCTTC	CASSLTRSDEQFF
14	-	-	TRBV5-6	TRBJ2-2	TGTGCCAGCAGCTTTCCTCCCCGGGGGGGGGAGCTGTTTTTT	CASSFPPRGGELFF
16	few	TRBD1	TRBV7-2	TRBJ1-2	TGTGCCAGCAGCACTAGTCCCGGGACAGGGTTCGTTGGCTACACCTTC	CASSTSPGTGFVGYTF
14	few	-	TRBV11-1	TRBJ2-7	TGTGCCAGCAGCTTCCCAGGACAGCCATCTGTGCAGTACTTC	CASSFPGQPSVQYF
13	-	-	TRBV5-6	TRBJ2-3	TGTGCCAGCAGCTTGGACAGGACAGATACGCAGTATTTT	CASSLDRTDTQYF
13	few	TRBD2	TRBV19	TRBJ2-1	TGTGCCAGTAGTATGTCTAGCGGGGCTGAGCAGTTCTTC	CASSMSSGAEQFF
15	few	-	TRBV18	TRBJ2-3	TGTGCCAGCTCACGAGGAGACAGCTCAGTTAATACGCAGTATTTT	CASSRGDSSVNTQYF
11	once	TRBD1	TRBV20-1	TRBJ1-1	TGCAGTGCAAAGAGGACAGGGGGTGCTTTCTTT	CSAKRTGGAFF
14	-	-	TRBV9	TRBJ1-2	TGTGCCAGCAGCGCGGACAGTACGGACTATGGCTACACCTTC	CASSADSTDYGYTF
15	few	-	TRBV25-1	TRBJ1-2	TGTGCCAGCAGTGATTGGGCCTCCTCTAACTATGGCTACACCTTC	CASSDWASSNYGYTF
15	-	TRBD1	TRBV7-7	TRBJ2-5	TGTGCTAGCAGCAGGCAGGGGGAAGGTAGAGAGACCCAGTACTTC	CASSRQGEGRETQYF
14	-	TRBD1	TRBV5-1	TRBJ2-5	TGCGCCAGCGGGGGCAGGGGGCGGCGAGAGACCCAGTACTTC	CASGGRGRRETQYF
15	-	TRBD1	TRBV6-5	TRBJ1-5	TGTGCCAGCAGGGGACAGGGGGCTAGCAATCAGCCCCAGCATTTT	CASRGQGASNQPQHF
15	-	-	TRBV27	TRBJ2-5	TGTGCCAGCAGTCCTCCGGGGGTTCTGCGAGAGACCCAGTACTTC	CASSPPGVLRETQYF
14	-	TRBD2	TRBV18	TRBJ2-3	TGTGCCAGCTCACCAGAGACTAGCGGGGCCTCCCAGTATTTT	CASSPETSGASQYF
14	few	-	TRBV11-3	TRBJ2-2	TGTGCCAGCAGCCCACAGGGGAACACCGGGGAGCTGTTTTTT	CASSPQGNTGELFF
18	-	-	TRBV11-1	TRBJ2-6	TGTGCCAGCAGCTATGCCCTGTATGGGAGCTCTGGGGCCAACGTCCTGACTTTC	CASSYALYGSSGANVLTF
11	-	-	TRBV30	TRBJ2-5	TGTGCCTGGAGTTTCGGAGAGACCCAGTACTTC	CAWSFGETQYF
16	-	-	TRBV5-4	TRBJ1-3	TGTGCCAGCAGCTTGGACCCCCGGTTCTCTGGAAACACCATATATTTT	CASSLDPRFSGNTIYF
15	-	-	TRBV29-1	TRBJ2-3	TGCAGCGTTGCGCTAGGCGGTTCTAGCACAGATACGCAGTATTTT	CSVALGGSSTDTQYF
18	-	-	TRBV5-4	TRBJ2-1	TGTGCCAGCAGCCTGGGGGGGTTTGACAGGGTAGGGAGCAATGAGCAGTTCTTC	CASSLGGFDRVGSNEQFF
15	-	-	TRBV7-3	TRBJ2-7	TGTGCCAGCAGCTTAGGGCAGGGTAGTTCCTACGAGCAGTACTTC	CASSLGQGSSYEQYF
15	few	-	TRBV7-9	TRBJ2-2	TGTGCCAGCAGCTTAAGCTCTTGGAACACCGGGGAGCTGTTTTTT	CASSLSSWNTGELFF
13	-	TRBD1	TRBV19	TRBJ1-6	TGTGCCAGTAGAGACAGGGGAAGTTCACCCCTCCACTTT	CASRDRGSSPLHF
16	-	-	TRBV4-3	TRBJ1-4	TGCGCCAGCAGCCAAGTCTCATCCGGACACAATGAAAAACTGTTTTTT	CASSQVSSGHNEKLFF
14	-	-	TRBV18	TRBJ2-1	TGTGCCAGCTCACTGTCCGGGAGAGCCAATGAGCAGTTCTTC	CASSLSGRANEQFF
15	few	-	TRBV29-1	TRBJ1-2	TGCAGCGTTCTCCTGCCCGTTGGGGCCCTCTATGGCTACACCTTC	CSVLLPVGALYGYTF
16	-	TRBD2	TRBV14	TRBJ2-1	TGTGCCAGCAGCCAGGGAAGCGGGAGCTCCTACAATGAGCAGTTCTTC	CASSQGSGSSYNEQFF
14	-	TRBD2	TRBV6-5	TRBJ2-2	TGTGCCAGCATCGGAGCGGGAGAGTGGTGGGAGCTGTTTTTT	CASIGAGEWWELFF
15	-	-	TRBV7-2	TRBJ2-2	TGTGCCAGCAGCCGGGACATTCGAAGAACCGGGGAGCTGTTTTTT	CASSRDIRRTGELFF
13	few	-	TRBV29-1	TRBJ1-3	TGCAGCGTTGGGCAGGCAGATGGAAACACCATATATTTT	CSVGQADGNTIYF
18	few	TRBD2	TRBV28	TRBJ2-5	TGTGCCAGCAGTTTATTAAGTCTAGATGGTATCGGGAGGGAGACCCAGTACTTC	CASSLLSLDGIGRETQYF
14	-	-	TRBV7-8	TRBJ1-5	TGTGCCAGCAGCGCCCGGGTTCCAAATCAGCCCCAGCATTTT	CASSARVPNQPQHF
14	few	-	TRBV7-2	TRBJ2-7	TGTGCCAGCAGCTTGGCGGGCAACTCCTACGAGCAGTACTTC	CASSLAGNSYEQYF
15	-	TRBD2	TRBV6-4	TRBJ2-3	TGTGCCAGCAGCCGAGGAGCGGGACTGTCAGATACGCAGTATTTT	CASSRGAGLSDTQYF
17	-	TRBD2	TRBV7-2	TRBJ2-3	TGTGCCAGCAGCCCTAGGGTAGGGCGGGGGGGCGCAGATACGCAGTATTTT	CASSPRVGRGGADTQYF
15	-	-	TRBV28	TRBJ2-1	TGTGCCAGCAGTTCCGGGGTCAAGCTCGGCAATGAGCAGTTCTTC	CASSSGVKLGNEQFF